A single sample gave rise to the 17 T cell receptor beta chains below, sequenced in a study of OX40 agonist ivuxolimab in advanced cancers. Sequenced by immunoSEQ multiplex PCR; TCRdb stores in-frame clones only, minus some. The sample consists of about 37,000 clones, around 73% of them appearing once. Sample: CD4+ or CD8+ T cells sorted from blood, taken in a trial of the OX40 agonist ivuxolimab. The receptors originated from an adult with an advanced solid tumor such as melanoma, head and neck, liver or kidney cancer.

This chain links TRBV6-6 with TRBJ2-3, with no clear D. From germline, CDR1 is MNHNY and CDR2 SVGAGI (reference sequence). The V end was cut by 1 base, the J end by 4 bases, with 9 bases between. This CDR3 region has 14 residues. The chain's CDR3 is CASSYLRPPDTQYF. CDR3 nucleotide sequence: TGTGCCAGCAGTTACTTAAGACCCCCAGATACGCAGTATTTT.

This sequence joins TRBV5-4 and TRBJ2-1; 7 nucleotides align to TRBD1. The V and J ends lost 4 bases and 5 bases, in that order; junction bases with no gene match: 18. CDR3 size: 18 residues. The V gene's germline CDR1 is SGHNT and CDR2 YYREEE (reference sequence). CDR3 DNA sequence: TGTGCCAGCAGCCCCATGTTCCTGACAGGGAGTATGGACAATGAGCAGTTCTTC. Protein sequence: CASSPMFLTGSMDNEQFF.

The rearrangement uses TRBV19 and TRBJ2-1; 10 nucleotides line up with TRBD2. The CDR3 contains 16 residues. V gave up 5 bases and J gave up 6 bases; unmatched junction bases: 10. The germline V gene encodes CDR1 LNHDA and CDR2 SQIVND (reference sequence). The CDR3, as DNA: TGTGCCAGTAGTGCACCCGGGACTAGCGCTTTCAATGAGCAGTTCTTC. Its protein is CASSAPGTSAFNEQFF.

The V gene is TRBV2, the J gene TRBJ2-7, with D perhaps matching TRBD1 or TRBD2 (5 bases each). This CDR3 has 15 residues. From germline, CDR1 is SNHLY and CDR2 FYNNEI. V was shortened by 4 bases and J by 2 bases, with 15 bases between the two germline ends. The chain's CDR3 is CASSVTGGVAYEQYF. The CDR3, as DNA: TGTGCCAGCAGTGTAACAGGAGGTGTAGCCTACGAGCAGTACTTC.

This chain connects TRBV10-3 to TRBJ2-1, with a possible D match to TRBD2 (7 bases). V lost 0 bases to trimming and J lost 9 bases, with 21 bases between them. This CDR3 has 17 amino acids. Germline V lookup: CDR1 ENHRY, CDR2 SYGVKD. The CDR3 loop reads CAISESPTSVKGGEQFF. CDR3 in DNA: TGTGCCATCAGTGAGTCTCCCACTAGCGTTAAGGGGGGTGAGCAGTTCTTC.

The chain recombines TRBV15 with TRBJ2-5; no reliable D call. V lost 2 bases and J lost 5, with 9 bases in between. The CDR3 length is 13 residues. CDR1 and CDR2 from the germline V gene are LNHNV and YYDKDF (reference sequence). In nucleotides, the CDR3 is TGTGCCACCAGCAGACCCCCATGGGAGACCCAGTACTTC. It yields the protein CATSRPPWETQYF.

This chain links TRBV7-9 with TRBJ2-3, with TRBD2 as a possible D gene (5 bases). The germline CDR1 and CDR2 sequences are SEHNR and FQNEAQ (reference sequence). Deletions cut 2 bases from V and 6 bases from J, with 15 bases between. This CDR3 has 15 residues. The CDR3 nucleotides read TGTGCCAGCAGCTTACGGGATACGTTCCCCGATACGCAGTATTTT. Protein product: CASSLRDTFPDTQYF. The full variable domain, in which reference TRBV7-9 and TRBJ2-3 provide the parts outside the CDR3, is DTGVSQNPRHKITKRGQNVTFRCDPISEHNRLYWYRQTLGQGPEFLTYFQNEAQLEKSRLLSDRFSAERPKGSFSTLEIQRTEQGDSAMYLCASSLRDTFPDTQYFGPGTRLTVL.

The CDR3 here is CASSSYRGRLNEQFF. The CDR3 DNA is TGTGCCAGCAGCTCCTACAGGGGGCGCCTCAATGAGCAGTTCTTC. The chain uses TRBV7-3 and TRBJ2-1; 9 nucleotides align to TRBD1. Germline loops: CDR1 SGHTA, CDR2 FQGTGA. CDR3 length: 15 residues. V lost 4 bases and J lost 6; bases outside the gene matches: 7.

The V gene is TRBV4-3, the J gene TRBJ1-4; 8 nucleotides line up with TRBD1. The CDR3 totals 16 residues. Germline values: CDR1 LGHNA, CDR2 YSLEER. Unmatched junction bases numbered 9, after V lost 3 bases and J lost 6 bases. The CDR3 is CASSHPRQGLDEKLFF. DNA for the CDR3: TGCGCCAGCAGCCACCCCCGACAGGGGTTGGATGAAAAACTGTTTTTT.

This clone has only a few counts. The chain has TRBV19 and TRBJ1-6, with D perhaps matching TRBD1 (6 bases). With 2 bases removed from V and 7 bases from J, the gap between germline ends came to 9 bases. The CDR3 length is 14 residues. Germline CDR1 and CDR2: LNHDA and SQIVND (reference sequence). Here the CDR3 reads CASSINRDNSPLHF. As DNA, the CDR3 is TGTGCCAGTAGTATAAACAGGGACAATTCACCCCTCCACTTT.

In nucleotides, the CDR3 is TGTGCCAGCAGTACGGGTGGAGGCCTGACAGGGGTCGAGCAGTACTTC. Residues: CASSTGGGLTGVEQYF. The chain recombines TRBV2 with TRBJ2-7; 8 bases are shared with TRBD1. This CDR3 has 16 residues. The germline V gene has CDR1 SNHLY and CDR2 FYNNEI. V gave up 5 bases and J gave up 6 bases; unmatched junction bases: 15.

J is TRBJ2-1 and V is TRBV27, with 12 nucleotides matching TRBD2. The CDR3 covers 16 residues. CDR1 is MNHEY and CDR2 is SMNVEV in the germline V gene (reference sequence). Losses at the gene ends were 0 bases for V and 7 bases for J; bases not matched to a gene: 4. The CDR3: CASSLSLLAGGNEQFF. DNA of the CDR3: TGTGCCAGCAGTTTATCGCTACTAGCGGGGGGAAATGAGCAGTTCTTC.

V and J are TRBV27 and TRBJ2-7, with TRBD2 identical over 8 bases. CDR1 MNHEY and CDR2 SMNVEV come from the germline V gene (reference sequence). After removal of 3 bases from V and 2 bases from J, the junction contained 15 bases not matched to a gene. The CDR3 covers 18 residues. CDR3 sequence (DNA): TGTGCCAGCAGTTTTCGAGGAGTTCGGAGCGGGAGTCCCTACGAGCAGTACTTC. This encodes CASSFRGVRSGSPYEQYF.

The J gene is TRBJ2-1, the V gene TRBV5-8, with 7 positions matching TRBD2. The CDR3 consists of 14 residues. The germline V gene has CDR1 SGHTS and CDR2 YDEGEE. After removal of 0 bases from V and 6 bases from J, the junction contained 3 bases not matched to a gene. CDR3 nucleotides: TGTGCCAGCAGCTTGGGGTCGGGGGGCAATGAGCAGTTCTTC. Translating it yields CASSLGSGGNEQFF.

The chain uses TRBV27 and TRBJ2-3; 9 bases are a match to TRBD2. From germline, CDR1 is MNHEY and CDR2 SMNVEV (reference sequence). V was clipped by 7 bases and J by 3 bases; unmatched bases: 8. The CDR3 runs to 15 residues. The CDR3 sequence is CASNPLAGITDTQYF. The CDR3 DNA reads TGTGCCAGCAACCCCCTAGCGGGAATTACAGATACGCAGTATTTT.

The J gene is TRBJ2-1, the V gene TRBV4-2, with TRBD1 as a possible D gene (6 bases). This CDR3 is 17 amino acids long. In germline, CDR1 is LGHNA, CDR2 YNFKEQ. The V end was cut by 1 base, the J end by 9 bases, with 22 bases between. DNA of the CDR3: TGTGCCAGCAGCCAAGGGGCAGGGGCCGCACGGGGTAGTGAGCAGTTCTTC. This gives the protein CASSQGAGAARGSEQFF.

The V call is TRBV6-5, the J call TRBJ2-2; 7 bases agree with TRBD1. CDR1 MNHEY and CDR2 SVGAGI come from the germline V gene. The CDR3 loop spans 13 amino acids. The J segment lost 4 bases and the V segment lost 7 bases, leaving 3 bases of the junction unmatched. The CDR3 reads CASMTGSTGELFF. The CDR3 DNA sequence: TGTGCCAGCATGACAGGGAGCACCGGGGAGCTGTTTTTT.